This TCR beta chain was captured in a study of T-cell reconstitution after alpha-beta-depleted transplantation in children listed by TCRdb under 2016. General notes on the study: Using TCR repertoire profiling, the study quantitatively followed how T-cell immune reconstitution unfolded in children after TCRalphabeta/CD19-depleted allogeneic hematopoietic cell transplantation.

The CDR3 has 13 amino acids, counting the end cysteine and phenylalanine. Only the CDR3 DNA is retained, 39 bases long and in frame from the first base. As encoded in the germline V gene (reference sequence), CDR1 is SGHKS while CDR2 is YYEKEE. The germline ends are 6 bases apart after V is trimmed by 4 bases and J by 0 bases. Library preparation was by PCR. Sequencer: Illumina HiSeq 2500. TCR library preparation used molecular barcoding, with unique molecular identifiers applied to normalize quantification of the TCRbeta repertoire. TCRdb cleaned the public reads at Q25 with fastp, built clones with MiXCR and kept in-frame beta chains. Identical CDR3 protein sequences are pooled into one entry, listed with their most common genes and DNA. This sample gives some 120,000 distinct CDR3 sequences in total; about 9.3% of them show up just once. The biggest ten clones account for less than 40% of the sample.

Per the publication, the treatment or condition label means: allogeneic hematopoietic cell transplantation with graft depleted of TCRalphabeta T cells and CD19 B cells. Transplant recipients were children who received TCRalphabeta/CD19-depleted allogeneic hematopoietic cell grafts. The full study reports these points: About two months after transplant, the apparently early recovery of alphabetaT-cell counts reportedly depended on just several hundred clones that had expanded rapidly and came from non-depleted graft cells. In some patients, the high TCRbeta diversity seen at day 60 was put down to recipient T cells and intrathymic progenitors that had survived conditioning. Hyperexpanded clone frequencies declined over subsequent months; after one year, T-cell counts and TCRbeta diversity were mostly attributed to newly produced T cells.

This clonotype occurred many times. The specificity of this receptor is unknown. Per-nucleotide qualities are absent, and no much larger clonotype sits a single base away. Specimen: PBMCs, collected before TCRalphabeta/CD19-depleted stem cell transplant. Recombination connected TRBV5-5 to TRBJ2-3, with the D gene not clear enough to name. This receptor was taken from a boy aged 2-9 years with acute lymphoblastic leukemia, due to receive a stem cell transplant. CDR3 region: CASSADSTDTQYF. The bases read TGTGCCAGCAGCGCGGACAGCACAGATACGCAGTATTTT. Supplemented by the reference TRBV5-5 and TRBJ2-3 proteins around the CDR3, the complete variable domain is DAGVTQSPTHLIKTRGQQVTLRCSPISGHKSVSWYQQVLGQGPQFIFQYYEKEERGRGNFPDRFSARQFPNYSSELNVNALLLGDSALYLCASSADSTDTQYFGPGTRLTVL.